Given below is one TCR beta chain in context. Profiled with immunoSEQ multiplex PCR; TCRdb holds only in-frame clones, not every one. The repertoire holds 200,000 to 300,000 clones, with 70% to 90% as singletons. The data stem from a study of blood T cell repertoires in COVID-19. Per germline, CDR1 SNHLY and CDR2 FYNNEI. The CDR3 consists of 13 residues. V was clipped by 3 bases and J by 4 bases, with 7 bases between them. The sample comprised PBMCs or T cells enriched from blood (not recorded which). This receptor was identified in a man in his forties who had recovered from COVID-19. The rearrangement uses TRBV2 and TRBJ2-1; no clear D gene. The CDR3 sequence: CASSERQYNEQFF. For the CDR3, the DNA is TGTGCCAGCAGTGAGCGGCAATACAATGAGCAGTTCTTC.